The clone carrying this T cell receptor (beta chain) was counted only a few times. Its antigen is still unknown. Sample-barcoded 5' priming and a J-beta primer mix drove a second PCR of roughly 6 to 12 cycles. TCRdb independently ran MiXCR on the 5' RACE reads; one entry per CDR3 protein. In the table there are about a million distinct CDR3 sequences, roughly 51% of which are singletons. After removal of 4 bases from V and 4 bases from J, the junction contained 5 bases not matched to a gene. The CDR3 is made up of 16 amino acids. Germline values: CDR1 LGHNA, CDR2 YNFKEQ. Peripheral blood samples of about 10 milliliters were drawn from each donor. Isolation per sample recovered at least 7 million PBMCs. The record originates from a study of blood T cells in healthy people across ages. Whole-study findings and limits: When one million T cells were used, diversity estimates were thought to be underestimates.

The V and J genes are TRBV4-2 and TRBJ2-3; 13 nucleotides line up with TRBD2. The source material was blood. This clonotype was obtained from a woman aged 55-69 years in good health. The CDR3 spells CASSPHGLAGADTQYF. The CDR3 DNA reads TGTGCCAGCAGCCCCCACGGACTAGCGGGGGCAGATACGCAGTATTTT.